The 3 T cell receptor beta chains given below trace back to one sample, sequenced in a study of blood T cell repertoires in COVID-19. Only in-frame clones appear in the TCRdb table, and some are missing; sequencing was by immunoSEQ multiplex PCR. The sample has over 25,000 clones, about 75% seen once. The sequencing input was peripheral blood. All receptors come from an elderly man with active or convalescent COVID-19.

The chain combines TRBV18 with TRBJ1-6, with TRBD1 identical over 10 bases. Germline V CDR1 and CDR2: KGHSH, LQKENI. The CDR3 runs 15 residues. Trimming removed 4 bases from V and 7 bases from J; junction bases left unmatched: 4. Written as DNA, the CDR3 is TGTGCCAGCTCACGGGGACAGGGGAGAAATTCACCCCTCCACTTT. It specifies CASSRGQGRNSPLHF.

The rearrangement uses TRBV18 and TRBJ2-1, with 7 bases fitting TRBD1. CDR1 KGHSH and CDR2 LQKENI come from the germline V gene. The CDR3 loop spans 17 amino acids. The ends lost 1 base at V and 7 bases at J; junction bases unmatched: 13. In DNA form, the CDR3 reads TGTGCCAGCTCACCACGACAGGGAAATAACCAAATAAATGAGCAGTTCTTC. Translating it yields CASSPRQGNNQINEQFF. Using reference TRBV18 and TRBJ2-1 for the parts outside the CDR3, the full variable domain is NAGVMQNPRHLVRRRGQEARLRCSPMKGHSHVYWYRQLPEEGLKFMVYLQKENIIDESGMPKERFSAEFPKEGPSILRIQQVVRGDSAAYFCASSPRQGNNQINEQFFGPGTRLTVL.

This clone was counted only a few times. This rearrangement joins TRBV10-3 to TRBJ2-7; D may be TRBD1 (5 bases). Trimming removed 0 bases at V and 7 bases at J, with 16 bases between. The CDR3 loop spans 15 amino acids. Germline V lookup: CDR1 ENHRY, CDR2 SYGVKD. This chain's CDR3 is CAISESKGELLEQYF. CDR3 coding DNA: TGTGCCATCAGTGAGTCGAAAGGGGAACTACTGGAGCAGTACTTC.